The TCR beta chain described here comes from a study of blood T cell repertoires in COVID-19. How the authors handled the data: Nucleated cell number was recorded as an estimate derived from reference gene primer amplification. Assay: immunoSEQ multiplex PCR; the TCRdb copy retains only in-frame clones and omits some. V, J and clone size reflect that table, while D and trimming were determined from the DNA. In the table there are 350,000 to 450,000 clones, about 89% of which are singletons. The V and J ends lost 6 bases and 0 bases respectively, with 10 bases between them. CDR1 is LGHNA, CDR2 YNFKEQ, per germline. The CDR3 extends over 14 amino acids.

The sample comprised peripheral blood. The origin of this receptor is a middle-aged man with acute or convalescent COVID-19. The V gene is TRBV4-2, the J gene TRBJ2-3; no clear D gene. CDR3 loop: CASSLDISTDTQYF. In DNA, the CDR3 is TGTGCCAGCAGTCTTGACATTAGCACAGATACGCAGTATTTT.